This T cell receptor beta chain was sequenced for a study of CD8 T cells in Susac syndrome. Study-level findings and limits: Acknowledgment was made by the study that its TCR sequencing and HLA analysis involved a relatively small number of individuals.

Healthy donors matched for age and sex were used as controls. Purification of the CD8+ and CD4+ T cells relied on negative isolation, and TEMRA cells underwent FACS enrichment. Reverse transcription used about 0.45 to 1 ug RNA and random hexamers. Multiplex immunoSEQ PCR targeted 54 Vbeta and 13 Jbeta TCR beta segments. TCRdb independently ran MiXCR on the immunoSEQ multiplex PCR reads; one entry per CDR3 protein. Of some 99,000 distinct CDR3 sequences in the sample, 90% to 96% were seen once. As regards this clonotype: Its cognate antigen is unknown. A junction boundary mismatches the germline segment, possibly from a read error.

CDR3 size: 15 residues. Germline V gives CDR1 SSHAT, CDR2 FNYEAQ (reference sequence). The receptor was isolated from a human donor in good health. Input material: CD4+ T cells from PBMCs. The chain combines TRBV7-7 with TRBJ2-7; tentative D call: TRBD2 (6 bases). CDR3 bases: TGTGCTAGCAGCTTAAGGTTCGGCGGGACGTACGAGCAGTACTTC. Translated, it gives CASSLRFGGTYEQYF.